These 18 T cell receptor beta chains came from one sample sequenced in a study of cytomegalovirus exposure and HLA in healthy donors (dated by TCRdb to about 2017). The library was prepared using the immunoSEQ multiplex PCR assay. A mixture of 60 forward primers for TCR Vbeta segments and 13 reverse primers for TCR Jbeta segments was used in the multiplex PCR. TCRdb's version of the immuneACCESS table is confined to in-frame rearrangements and falls short of the full clone set. An unresolved V gene accounts for under half of the shortfall where checked; the remainder is of unknown origin. For this sample the table gives fewer than 200,000 clones, of which around 68% were detected only once. The biggest ten clones account for less than 1.5% of the sample. The sample was PBMCs. The receptor source for this set is a man aged 50 or older in good health and CMV-seronegative.

The chain recombines TRBV27 with TRBJ1-1; TRBD1 might be the D (5 bases). V lost 4 bases to trimming and J lost 5 bases, with 11 bases between them. The germline V gene encodes CDR1 MNHEY and CDR2 SMNVEV (reference sequence). The CDR3 sequence is 13 residues long. CDR3 amino acids: CASSWGGLTEAFF. DNA for the CDR3: TGTGCCAGCAGTTGGGGGGGGTTGACTGAAGCTTTCTTT.

The rearrangement uses TRBV4-2 and TRBJ1-2; D not resolved. This CDR3 has 13 amino acids. Trimming took off 3 bases at V and 8 bases at J, with 13 bases between the two ends. CDR1 and CDR2 from the germline V gene are LGHNA and YNFKEQ. Here the CDR3 reads CASSHPISGGYTF. DNA for the CDR3: TGTGCCAGCAGCCATCCCATATCGGGGGGCTACACCTTC.

The chain joins TRBV7-2 to TRBJ1-1; 11 bases fit TRBD1. CDR1 and CDR2 from the germline V gene are SGHTA and FQGNSA. The CDR3 extends over 16 amino acids. J lost 1 base, V lost 3 bases, and 4 bases had no gene match. The CDR3 loop is CASSFRTGGPNTEAFF. As DNA, the CDR3 is TGTGCCAGCAGCTTCCGGACAGGGGGCCCGAACACTGAAGCTTTCTTT.

The V and J genes are TRBV19 and TRBJ2-1; 7 bases agree with TRBD2. Unmatched junction bases numbered 7, after V lost 3 bases and J lost 5 bases. CDR1 is LNHDA, CDR2 SQIVND, per germline (reference sequence). The CDR3 has 15 residues. CDR3 nucleotide sequence: TGTGCCAGTAGTATTCCCTACGGGGGGAACAATGAGCAGTTCTTC. As protein: CASSIPYGGNNEQFF.

This clone was counted between two and nine times. The chain recombines TRBV6-1 with TRBJ1-5; the D gene is possibly TRBD1 (6 bases). Germline assignment: CDR1 MNHNS and CDR2 SASEGT. V gave up 1 base and J gave up 4 bases, with 11 bases separating them. The CDR3 runs 15 residues. The CDR3 DNA reads TGTGCCAGCAGTGAAGAAGGGGGAGGGAATCAGCCCCAGCATTTT. Residues: CASSEEGGGNQPQHF.

Turning to this clone: This CDR3 is also generated by other DNA sequences in the sample. The chain employs TRBV2 and TRBJ1-5, with D possibly TRBD1 on 5 matching bases. The CDR3 runs to 15 residues. Germline V gene data show CDR1 as SNHLY and CDR2 as FYNNEI. V lost 4 bases, J lost 0 bases, and 10 bases lay in between. The CDR3 here is CASSGRGNSNQPQHF. For the CDR3, the DNA is TGTGCCAGCAGTGGACGGGGGAATAGCAATCAGCCCCAGCATTTT.

This clone came up a few times. The chain has TRBV4-3 and TRBJ1-5, with D perhaps matching TRBD1 (6 bases). Trimming shortened V by 4 bases and J by 5 bases, and 12 bases separated the two germline ends. CDR1 is LGHNA and CDR2 is YSLEER in the germline V gene. This CDR3 contains 14 residues. CDR3 residues: CASSLGQWDQPQHF. Written as DNA, the CDR3 is TGCGCCAGCAGCCTAGGACAGTGGGATCAGCCCCAGCATTTT.

The table lists this clone with a few counts. The chain has TRBV19 and TRBJ1-1, with 7 bases matching TRBD1. After removal of 4 bases from V and 8 bases from J, the junction contained 4 bases not matched to a gene. The CDR3 is made up of 12 amino acids. Germline V CDR1 and CDR2: LNHDA, SQIVND (reference sequence). The CDR3 DNA sequence: TGTGCCAGTAGTAAGGGGACAGAAGAAGCTTTCTTT. Translation gives CASSKGTEEAFF.

This clone was picked up a small number of times. V and J are TRBV5-6 and TRBJ2-1; 11 positions agree with TRBD2. V was clipped by 0 bases and J by 7 bases; unmatched bases: 6. Germline loops: CDR1 SGHDT, CDR2 YYEEEE. CDR3 length equals 16 residues. The CDR3 nucleotides are TGTGCCAGCAGCTTGGCCCTACTAGCGGGGGAGAATGAGCAGTTCTTC. Encoded protein: CASSLALLAGENEQFF.

This clone was seen only once. CDR3: CSSSDGSRAFF. DNA of the CDR3: TGCAGCTCGTCGGACGGGAGTAGGGCTTTCTTT. V gene TRBV29-1 combines with J gene TRBJ1-1; no firm D call. Trimming removed 8 bases from V and 11 bases from J, with 18 bases in between. The CDR3 loop spans 11 amino acids. From germline, CDR1 is SQVTM and CDR2 ANQGSEA. Full variable domain (missing parts from reference TRBV29-1 and TRBJ1-1): SAVISQKPSRDICQRGTSLTIQCQVDSQVTMMFWYRQQPGQSLTLIATANQGSEATYESGFVIDKFPISRPNLTFSTLTVSNMSPEDSSIYLCSSSDGSRAFFGQGTRLTVV.

This clone has a handful of counts. The CDR3 loop is CASRTGTGSSNQPQHF. CDR3 nucleotides: TGTGCCAGCAGGACCGGGACAGGGTCTAGCAATCAGCCCCAGCATTTT. The rearrangement uses TRBV28 and TRBJ1-5, with 9 positions matching TRBD1. The germline gives CDR1 MDHEN, CDR2 SYDVKM. J gave up 0 bases and V 6 bases, and 6 bases lay outside the gene matches. The CDR3 runs to 16 residues.

The chain is built from TRBV6-5 and TRBJ2-7; 9 nucleotides agree with TRBD2. Germline CDR1 MNHEY, CDR2 SVGAGI. Trimming at V came to 4 bases and at J to 5 bases, leaving 9 bases not matched to a gene. This CDR3 has 15 residues. The CDR3 region has the DNA TGTGCCAGCAGTTCTATAGCGGGGGCCCGCCACGAGCAGTACTTC. The encoded protein is CASSSIAGARHEQYF.

V usage is TRBV4-2 and J usage is TRBJ2-3; 9 nucleotides align to TRBD2. V shed 4 bases and J 5 bases; nucleotides not matched to a gene: 10. Looked up from germline, CDR1 is LGHNA and CDR2 is YNFKEQ. CDR3 length equals 16 residues. CDR3 in DNA: TGTGCCAGCAGCCCCCGTGTGGCGGGGGGGGTAGATACGCAGTATTTT. It translates to CASSPRVAGGVDTQYF.

The chain has TRBV28 and TRBJ1-3; 7 positions agree with TRBD1. There are 17 residues in the CDR3. Germline assignment: CDR1 MDHEN and CDR2 SYDVKM. Trimming at V came to 4 bases and at J to 0 bases, leaving 9 bases not matched to a gene. The CDR3 loop reads CASSSPGQILSGNTIYF. The CDR3 DNA reads as TGTGCCAGCAGTTCTCCGGGACAGATCCTCTCTGGAAACACCATATATTTT. The variable domain in full, with the rest retrieved from reference TRBV28 and TRBJ1-3, is DVKVTQSSRYLVKRTGEKVFLECVQDMDHENMFWYRQDPGLGLRLIYFSYDVKMKEKGDIPEGYSVSREKKERFSLILESASTNQTSMYLCASSSPGQILSGNTIYFGEGSWLTVV.

In its sample, this clone was seen a few times. The V and J genes are TRBV5-1 and TRBJ1-1; D is possibly TRBD1 (5 bases). The CDR3 covers 15 residues. Germline V gene data show CDR1 as SGHRS and CDR2 as YFSETQ. V was clipped by 3 bases and J by 2 bases, with 14 bases between them. The CDR3 sequence: CASSSRVGRNTEAFF. The CDR3, as DNA: TGCGCCAGCAGCTCCAGGGTTGGTCGTAACACTGAAGCTTTCTTT.

The J gene is TRBJ1-1, the V gene TRBV5-4, with D tentatively TRBD1 (6 bases). The CDR3 length is 14 residues. Germline values: CDR1 SGHNT, CDR2 YYREEE (reference sequence). Trimming took off 4 bases at V and 1 base at J, with 11 bases between the two ends. The CDR3 is CASSQGQRNTEAFF. CDR3 coding DNA: TGTGCCAGCAGCCAAGGACAGCGGAACACTGAAGCTTTCTTT.

This clone was counted between two and nine times. The chain recombines TRBV5-6 with TRBJ1-2; 7 bases match TRBD1. CDR1 SGHDT and CDR2 YYEEEE come from the germline V gene. V was pared by 4 bases and J by 8 bases, with 17 bases of the junction left unmatched. This CDR3 has 16 amino acids. The DNA for the CDR3 is TGTGCCAGCAGCGTGAGACAACAGGGGATAGTGGGAGGCTACACCTTC. It is translated as CASSVRQQGIVGGYTF. Based on the CDR3 plus reference TRBV5-6 and TRBJ1-2, the full variable domain is DAGVTQSPTHLIKTRGQQVTLRCSPKSGHDTVSWYQQALGQGPQFIFQYYEEEERQRGNFPDRFSGHQFPNYSSELNVNALLLGDSALYLCASSVRQQGIVGGYTFGSGTRLTVV.

The chain is built from TRBV2 and TRBJ1-4; unclear D gene. Germline CDR1 is SNHLY and CDR2 is FYNNEI. This CDR3 spans 15 amino acids. Between the trimmed V and J ends, which lost 2 bases and 5 bases, there was a span of 12 bases. CDR3 amino acids: CASSERGLTNEKLFF. CDR3 DNA: TGTGCCAGCAGTGAAAGAGGGTTAACAAATGAAAAACTGTTTTTT.